This TCR beta chain was sequenced for a study of blood T cells in healthy people across ages. Per-sample yields of isolated PBMCs were at least 6 million. Primed by a sample-barcoded 5' primer and a J-beta primer mix, a second PCR proceeded for 7 to 11 cycles. Every cDNA molecule bore a tag from a template-switch adaptor containing 12 random nucleotides. TCRdb called the 5' RACE reads again in MiXCR, with one record for every CDR3 protein. Of hundreds of thousands of distinct CDR3 sequences detected, less than 35% appear once; the ten largest clones hold 17%. This clonotype was counted many times. What it binds is unknown. The CDR3 is made up of 16 amino acids. Germline CDR1 SGHNT, CDR2 YYREEE (reference sequence). V shed 4 bases and J 3 bases; nucleotides not matched to a gene: 8. General study findings and limits: Aged donors had fewer naive CD4+ cells and lower diversity than long-lived donors.

Sample: blood. The chain combines TRBV5-4 with TRBJ2-1; 9 bases match TRBD2. This sequence originates from a woman aged 80 or over in good health. As DNA, the CDR3 is TGTGCCAGCAGCAAGTCTAGCGGGACGTTCTACAATGAGCAGTTCTTC. Encoded protein: CASSKSSGTFYNEQFF.